The 25 T cell receptor beta chains below all came from one sample that was sequenced in a study of T cell repertoires in cytomegalovirus infection. A single record per CDR3 protein comes from TCRdb applying MiXCR to the reads. The sample has 550,000 to 700,000 distinct CDR3 sequences; approximately 40% are singletons. For these TCRs, the target antigens are not known. Sequencing used cultured PBMCs, obtained from culture after CMV antigen stimulation. Receptors originate from a human donor in good health (CMV status not recorded). Some clones in this sample may be carry-over from other donors' samples.

The genes are TRBV7-9 and TRBJ2-5; possibly TRBD2 for D (6 bases). V lost 2 bases to trimming and J lost 4 bases, with 23 bases between them. This CDR3 region has 18 residues. From germline, CDR1 is SEHNR and CDR2 FQNEAQ (reference sequence). The CDR3 DNA reads as TGTGCCAGCAGCTTATTCAAGGGGAGTACTAGGGGAGGAGAGACCCAGTACTTC. It codes for CASSLFKGSTRGGETQYF.

This clonotype came up a few times. The chain links TRBV2 to TRBJ1-6; no definite D call. The germline V and J ends were trimmed by 6 bases and 8 bases, with 11 bases remaining between them. Germline assignment: CDR1 SNHLY and CDR2 FYNNEI. This CDR3 is 13 amino acids long. The CDR3 DNA follows: TGTGCCAGCAGCGGCACGTGGGATTCACCCCTCCACTTT. Translation gives CASSGTWDSPLHF.

The chain combines TRBV7-8 with TRBJ2-1, with TRBD1 matching over 9 bases. Trimming at V came to 5 bases and at J to 4 bases, leaving 6 bases not matched to a gene. Germline CDR1 is SGHVS and CDR2 is FQNEAQ. The CDR3 spans 15 residues. This CDR3 is CASSPGQGLYNEQFF. The DNA of the CDR3 is TGTGCCAGCAGCCCGGGACAGGGCCTGTACAATGAGCAGTTCTTC. The full variable domain, rest sourced from reference TRBV7-8 and TRBJ2-1, is GAGVSQSPRYKVAKRGQDVALRCDPISGHVSLFWYQQALGQGPEFLTYFQNEAQLDKSGLPSDRFFAERPEGSVSTLKIQRTQQEDSAVYLCASSPGQGLYNEQFFGPGTRLTVL.

This rearrangement joins TRBV29-1 to TRBJ2-3, with TRBD2 matching over 9 bases. Germline trimming cut 8 bases from V and 5 bases from J; bases unmatched to any gene: 5. The germline V gene encodes CDR1 SQVTM and CDR2 ANQGSEA. This CDR3 contains 12 residues. As DNA, the CDR3 is TGCAGCCGCGGGAGGGAAGGAGATACGCAGTATTTT. Encoded protein: CSRGREGDTQYF.

Of note for this clonotype: A junction boundary mismatches the germline segment, possibly from a read error. The V call is TRBV7-2, the J call TRBJ2-7; D is possibly TRBD2 (7 bases). The CDR3 sequence is 11 residues long. Germline V gene sequence: CDR1 SGHTA, CDR2 FQGNSA. Written as DNA, the CDR3 is TGTGCCAGCAGCGCCGGGGGGCGGGGGACCTTC. Protein product: CASSAGGRGTF.

This clonotype has just a few counts. The rearrangement joins TRBV6-2 or TRBV6-3 to TRBJ1-1; D not resolved. The germline V gene has CDR1 MNHEY and CDR2 SVGEGT. The CDR3 has 15 residues. V dropped 4 bases and J dropped 1 base, with 13 bases sitting between them. Here the CDR3 reads CASSSRSDGNTEAFF. CDR3 in DNA: TGTGCCAGCAGTTCACGTTCGGACGGGAACACTGAAGCTTTCTTT.

This clonotype was seen a few times. The chain couples TRBV27 to TRBJ2-1, with 9 positions matching TRBD2. The V gene's germline CDR1 is MNHEY and CDR2 SMNVEV (reference sequence). The V segment lost 5 bases and the J segment 6 bases; nucleotides outside the gene matches: 8. The CDR3 covers 15 residues. The CDR3 sequence is CASSIGSGGVNEQFF. Here the CDR3 DNA reads TGTGCCAGCAGTATCGGTAGCGGGGGAGTCAATGAGCAGTTCTTC.

The V gene is TRBV7-8, the J gene TRBJ2-1; 7 positions match TRBD2. The germline CDR1 and CDR2 sequences are SGHVS and FQNEAQ. V was pared by 5 bases and J by 8 bases, with 3 bases of the junction left unmatched. CDR3 length: 12 residues. CDR3 amino acids: CASSQSGDEQFF. CDR3 nucleotides: TGTGCCAGCAGCCAAAGCGGGGATGAGCAGTTCTTC.

A single count supports this clonotype. The chain uses TRBV4-1 and TRBJ2-1; D is perhaps TRBD2 (6 bases). CDR3 size: 14 residues. CDR1 and CDR2 from the germline V gene are MGHRA and YSYEKL. V was clipped by 1 base and J by 11 bases, with 15 bases between them. The CDR3 coding sequence is TGCGCCAGCAGCCAAGGGGACTCGTGGGACCAGCAGTTCTTC. Its protein is CASSQGDSWDQQFF.

The sample holds a few counts of this clonotype. The chain couples TRBV7-2 to TRBJ1-2; 9 bases are shared with TRBD1. V shed 1 base and J 7 bases; nucleotides not matched to a gene: 7. The V gene's germline CDR1 is SGHTA and CDR2 FQGNSA. This CDR3 has 15 amino acids. The DNA of the CDR3 is TGTGCCAGCAGCTTAGAGGGGACAGGGTTGTCTGGCTACACCTTC. The encoded protein is CASSLEGTGLSGYTF.

Only a few counts were recorded for this clonotype. This chain connects TRBV6-2 or TRBV6-3 to TRBJ2-1; no clear D gene. Germline CDR1 and CDR2: MNHEY and SVGEGT. This CDR3 contains 12 residues. V was clipped by 0 bases and J by 6 bases, with 3 bases between them. CDR3 nucleotides: TGTGCCAGCAGTTACTCTCCCAATGAGCAGTTCTTC. Protein sequence: CASSYSPNEQFF.

This chain links TRBV4-3 with TRBJ2-1; D is perhaps TRBD1 or TRBD2 (5 bases each). The CDR3 runs to 14 residues. V was clipped by 1 base and J by 9 bases, with 13 bases between them. Germline V lookup: CDR1 LGHNA, CDR2 YSLEER. The CDR3 here is CASSQGITRGEQFF. The CDR3 DNA follows: TGCGCCAGCAGCCAAGGGATCACTAGGGGTGAGCAGTTCTTC.

The CDR3 DNA follows: TGCGCCAGCAGCTTGGTGACACCCTATAACACTGAAGCTTTCTTT. Protein: CASSLVTPYNTEAFF. The V and J genes are TRBV5-1 and TRBJ1-1; D gene uncertain. Germline V lookup: CDR1 SGHRS, CDR2 YFSETQ. Trimming cost V 0 bases and J 2 bases, with 11 bases left between them. The CDR3 is 15 residues long.

This clonotype was seen more than once but under ten times. V and J are TRBV7-6 and TRBJ1-2; maybe TRBD1 (6 bases). The germline CDR1 and CDR2 sequences are SGHVS and FNYEAQ. Trimming shortened V by 5 bases and J by 6 bases, and 19 bases separated the two germline ends. There are 15 residues in the CDR3. In DNA form, the CDR3 reads TGTGCCAGCAGCCGCGCGGCGGGGGGCGCGGATGGCTACACCTTC. This translates into CASSRAAGGADGYTF.

Many counts were recorded for this clonotype. This chain links TRBV6-1 with TRBJ2-5; 7 nucleotides agree with TRBD2. The V segment lost 8 bases and the J segment 5 bases; nucleotides outside the gene matches: 5. Per germline, CDR1 MNHNS and CDR2 SASEGT. The CDR3 has 12 amino acids. The CDR3 loop reads CASRGVGETQYF. In nucleotides, the CDR3 is TGTGCCAGCCGGGGGGTCGGGGAGACCCAGTACTTC.

This clonotype was detected only a few times. CDR3 residues: CSAMVQGDGYTF. The CDR3 DNA is TGCAGTGCTATGGTCCAGGGCGATGGCTACACCTTC. The chain has TRBV20-1 and TRBJ1-2, with D maybe TRBD1 (5 bases). The CDR3 has 12 amino acids. Germline CDR1 and CDR2: DFQATT and SNEGSKA (reference sequence). The V end lost 4 bases, the J end lost 6 bases, and 12 bases lay between the germline ends.

A few counts support this clonotype. The rearrangement uses TRBV7-9 and TRBJ1-1, with 9 bases identical to TRBD1. CDR3 size: 18 residues. The germline V gene encodes CDR1 SEHNR and CDR2 FQNEAQ (reference sequence). Losses at the gene ends were 4 bases for V and 1 base for J; bases not matched to a gene: 13. The CDR3 nucleotides are TGTGCCAGCAGCTCAAGGCCGCCGGGACAGGGAAAGAACACTGAAGCTTTCTTT. Its protein product is CASSSRPPGQGKNTEAFF.

This sequence joins TRBV7-2 and TRBJ2-2; D may be TRBD1 or TRBD2 (5 bases each). CDR1 and CDR2 (germline): SGHTA, FQGNSA. This CDR3 is built from 14 residues. V lost 7 bases and J 7 bases, leaving 16 bases between the germline ends. In nucleotides, the CDR3 is TGTGCCAGCACCTTCGGTCGGGGCCGCGGGGAGCTGTTTTTT. Translating it yields CASTFGRGRGELFF.

This clonotype has at least ten counts. The rearrangement links TRBV18 to TRBJ2-5; tentative D call: TRBD1 (6 bases). Deletions cut 8 bases from V and 2 bases from J, with 12 bases between. Germline V gene lookup returns CDR1 KGHSH and CDR2 LQKENI. The CDR3 is 13 amino acids. DNA for the CDR3: TGTGCCAGCAGCCCAAGGGGGCAAGAGACCCAGTACTTC. As protein: CASSPRGQETQYF.

This clonotype has more than one count but fewer than ten. The rearrangement joins TRBV7-6 to TRBJ1-5; no firm D call. CDR3 length equals 14 residues. V dropped 1 base and J dropped 8 bases, with 12 bases sitting between them. Germline CDR1 and CDR2: SGHVS and FNYEAQ. This CDR3 reads CASSLDGTVEPQHF. CDR3 DNA sequence: TGTGCCAGCAGCTTAGACGGAACAGTAGAGCCCCAGCATTTT. Based on the CDR3 plus reference TRBV7-6 and TRBJ1-5, the full variable domain is GAGVSQSPRYKVTKRGQDVALRCDPISGHVSLYWYRQALGQGPEFLTYFNYEAQQDKSGLPNDRFSAERPEGSISTLTIQRTEQRDSAMYRCASSLDGTVEPQHFGDGTRLSIL.

This clonotype was counted at least ten times. The gene calls are TRBV7-2 and TRBJ1-3; possibly TRBD1 for D (6 bases). Per the germline V gene, CDR1 is SGHTA and CDR2 is FQGNSA. V was shortened by 3 bases and J by 2 bases, with 11 bases between the two germline ends. The length of the CDR3 is 15 residues. CDR3 region: CASSFRGGTGNTIYF. In nucleotides, the CDR3 is TGTGCCAGCAGCTTCAGGGGAGGCACTGGAAACACCATATATTTT.

This clonotype was counted ten times or more. The rearrangement uses TRBV7-2 and TRBJ2-7; a possible D gene is TRBD2 (6 bases). The CDR3 runs to 14 residues. Looked up from germline, CDR1 is SGHTA and CDR2 is FQGNSA. The V end lost 9 bases, the J end lost 2 bases, and 17 bases lay between the germline ends. The CDR3 sequence is CASKISGLAYEQYF. The CDR3, as DNA: TGTGCCAGTAAAATCAGCGGGCTAGCCTACGAGCAGTACTTC.

J is TRBJ2-1 and V is TRBV12-3 or TRBV12-4; D is tentatively TRBD1 or TRBD2 (5 bases each). V shed 2 bases and J shed 2 bases, with 13 bases lying between them. The CDR3 has 16 residues. This CDR3 reads CASSLHRDPPYNEQFF. CDR3 nucleotide sequence: TGTGCCAGCAGTTTACACCGGGACCCCCCCTACAATGAGCAGTTCTTC.

This clonotype appeared many times. The V gene is TRBV7-8, the J gene TRBJ2-2; 7 nucleotides line up with TRBD1. Germline V gene sequence: CDR1 SGHVS, CDR2 FQNEAQ. V was pared by 5 bases and J by 3 bases, with 3 bases of the junction left unmatched. This CDR3 region has 14 residues. The CDR3 here is CASSRDRYTGELFF. Written as DNA, the CDR3 is TGTGCCAGCAGCCGGGACAGATACACCGGGGAGCTGTTTTTT.

This chain joins TRBV2 and TRBJ1-1; TRBD1 matches at 10 bases. Per the germline V gene, CDR1 is SNHLY and CDR2 is FYNNEI. CDR3 length: 14 amino acids. J was trimmed by 5 bases and V by 10 bases; bases with no gene match: 10. CDR3 bases: TGTGCCACCTCGCGGACAGGGGGGTGGACTGAAGCTTTCTTT. Translation gives CATSRTGGWTEAFF.